One sample yielded the 14 T cell receptor beta chains listed below, sequenced in a study of vaccination and CD4 T cells after COVID-19. TCRdb independently ran MiXCR on the PCR reads; one entry per CDR3 protein. The sample yields roughly 14,000 distinct CDR3 sequences, roughly 65% seen once. Sequenced material: CD4+ T cells from blood, taken after SARS-CoV-2 vaccination. These receptor sequences come from a human donor who had recovered from COVID-19.

This sequence joins TRBV7-9 and TRBJ2-7; possibly TRBD1 for D (7 bases). The V and J ends lost 7 bases and 3 bases respectively, with 19 bases between them. There are 15 residues in the CDR3. Per the germline V gene, CDR1 is SEHNR and CDR2 is FQNEAQ (reference sequence). CDR3: CASTLGGTDFYEQYF. CDR3 DNA: TGTGCCAGCACCCTCGGCGGGACAGACTTCTACGAGCAGTACTTC. The variable domain in full, completed from reference TRBV7-9 and TRBJ2-7, reads DTGVSQNPRHKITKRGQNVTFRCDPISEHNRLYWYRQTLGQGPEFLTYFQNEAQLEKSRLLSDRFSAERPKGSFSTLEIQRTEQGDSAMYLCASTLGGTDFYEQYFGPGTRLTVT.

This sequence joins TRBV10-3 and TRBJ1-1; D ambiguous. V was clipped by 6 bases and J by 2 bases, with 10 bases between them. Germline-derived CDR1 and CDR2 are ENHRY and SYGVKD. The CDR3 is 13 residues long. Written as DNA, the CDR3 is TGTGCCATCAGAGATTCCGGTAACACTGAAGCTTTCTTT. It yields the protein CAIRDSGNTEAFF.

The chain couples TRBV12-3 or TRBV12-4 to TRBJ2-1; D is uncertain. V was pared by 6 bases and J by 6 bases, with 15 bases between. The CDR3 length is 14 residues. The CDR3 DNA follows: TGTGCCAGCAGGAAGGGAAGTCGAGCCAATGAGCAGTTCTTC. This encodes CASRKGSRANEQFF.

V gene TRBV2 combines with J gene TRBJ1-3; maybe TRBD1 (6 bases). Germline CDR1 is SNHLY and CDR2 is FYNNEI. V lost 5 bases, J lost 5 bases, and 10 bases lay in between. The CDR3 is 13 residues long. In DNA form, the CDR3 reads TGTGCCAGCAGTACAGGGAGGAGAAACACCATATATTTT. Residues: CASSTGRRNTIYF. Full variable domain (rest looked up from reference TRBV2 and TRBJ1-3): EPEVTQTPSHQVTQMGQEVILRCVPISNHLYFYWYRQILGQKVEFLVSFYNNEISEKSEIFDDQFSVERPDGSNFTLKIRSTKLEDSAMYFCASSTGRRNTIYFGEGSWLTVV.

This clonotype was picked up a small number of times. This sequence joins TRBV20-1 and TRBJ2-5; 9 nucleotides match TRBD2. The CDR3 sequence is 14 residues long. Germline CDR1 is DFQATT and CDR2 is SNEGSKA (reference sequence). The V gene end was trimmed by 3 bases and the J gene end by 5 bases; junction bases not matched to a gene: 7. The CDR3 coding sequence is TGCAGTGCTAGTGCTAGCGGGACTTTCGAGACCCAGTACTTC. Translating gives CSASASGTFETQYF.

The V and J genes are TRBV30 and TRBJ1-6; D is possibly TRBD1 (5 bases). In germline, CDR1 is GTSNPN, CDR2 SVGIG (reference sequence). The CDR3 loop spans 15 amino acids. The DNA for the CDR3 is TGTGCTGGATCAGGGACGCTTTCCTATAATTCACCCCTCCACTTT. Amino acids: CAGSGTLSYNSPLHF.

Comments on this clonotype: A read error is likely, as this CDR3 ends without the conserved phenylalanine or tryptophan. The chain recombines TRBV6-2 or TRBV6-3 with TRBJ2-3, with TRBD1 identical over 9 bases. This CDR3 is 14 amino acids long. CDR1 and CDR2 (germline): MNHEY, SVGEGT. V shed 6 bases and J 5 bases; nucleotides not matched to a gene: 6. The CDR3 region is CASRGTGIGDTQYS. CDR3 bases: TGTGCCAGCAGGGGGACAGGGATAGGAGATACGCAGTATTCT.

The chain recombines TRBV11-2 with TRBJ2-1; TRBD2 agrees at 7 bases. Trimming removed 1 base from V and 6 bases from J; junction bases left unmatched: 12. This CDR3 region has 17 residues. Germline V gene sequence: CDR1 SGHAT, CDR2 FQNNGV. CDR3 sequence reads: CASSLVHRRTSLNEQFF. The CDR3 nucleotides read TGTGCCAGCAGCTTAGTCCACCGCCGGACTAGTCTCAATGAGCAGTTCTTC.

This chain links TRBV12-5 with TRBJ1-2; D gene unclear. This CDR3 is 13 amino acids long. The V end lost 7 bases, the J end lost 2 bases, and 11 bases lay between the germline ends. Germline V gives CDR1 LGHNT, CDR2 FRNRAP. In nucleotides, the CDR3 is TGTGCTAGTGCCCGAGGCGAAAACTATGGCTACACCTTC. Protein: CASARGENYGYTF.

The chain carries TRBV19 and TRBJ2-1; a weak D match, TRBD1 (5 bases). The DNA matches TRBJ2-7 better at its end, which makes the J call doubtful. Germline assignment: CDR1 LNHDA and CDR2 SQIVND (reference sequence). This CDR3 region has 16 residues. The CDR3 here is CASSGWGPGGLDEQYF. CDR3 coding DNA: TGTGCCAGTAGTGGGTGGGGCCCTGGTGGTCTCGACGAGCAGTACTTC.

This clonotype has just a few counts. V gene TRBV20-1 combines with J gene TRBJ1-6; D is uncertain. In germline, CDR1 is DFQATT, CDR2 SNEGSKA (reference sequence). This CDR3 is 17 amino acids long. The V end lost 0 bases, the J end lost 2 bases, and 14 bases lay between the germline ends. The CDR3 DNA follows: TGCAGTGCTAGAGATGGGGAAGAGGGAGCCTATAATTCACCCCTCCACTTT. Its translation is CSARDGEEGAYNSPLHF.

This chain connects TRBV6-4 to TRBJ2-3; 8 bases align to TRBD2. Germline CDR1 MRHNA, CDR2 SNTAGT. With V trimmed by 2 bases and J by 5 bases, 6 bases remained unmatched. The CDR3 spans 15 residues. CDR3: CASSDQGLAGDTQYF. CDR3 sequence (DNA): TGTGCCAGCAGTGACCAGGGCCTAGCGGGAGATACGCAGTATTTT.

CDR3 in DNA: TGTGCCAGTACAAAGGATCTTCGGATATTCACAGATACGCAGTATTTT. Its protein product is CASTKDLRIFTDTQYF. V and J are TRBV7-8 and TRBJ2-3, with D hard to call. Germline V gives CDR1 SGHVS, CDR2 FQNEAQ. The CDR3 runs 16 residues. V dropped 9 bases and J dropped 2 bases, with 21 bases sitting between them.

The V gene is TRBV7-8, the J gene TRBJ1-3; no definite D call. This CDR3 contains 14 residues. Germline V gene lookup returns CDR1 SGHVS and CDR2 FQNEAQ. Trimming cost V 5 bases and J 0 bases, with 8 bases left between them. The CDR3 loop is CASSRRGSGNTIYF. CDR3 DNA: TGTGCCAGCAGCCGGCGGGGCTCTGGAAACACCATATATTTT. Full variable domain (rest looked up from reference TRBV7-8 and TRBJ1-3): GAGVSQSPRYKVAKRGQDVALRCDPISGHVSLFWYQQALGQGPEFLTYFQNEAQLDKSGLPSDRFFAERPEGSVSTLKIQRTQQEDSAVYLCASSRRGSGNTIYFGEGSWLTVV.